Below are 2 T cell receptor beta chains sequenced from a single sample in a study of T cells after yellow fever vaccination. One entry per CDR3 protein, called by TCRdb with MiXCR from the 5' RACE reads. The data hold just under 600,000 distinct CDR3 sequences, with approximately 13% observed a single time. Material: PBMCs, obtained on the day of the yellow fever booster vaccination. These receptors originate from a man aged 25-45 years who received the YFV17D yellow fever vaccine.

The chain joins TRBV5-1 to TRBJ2-1; tentatively, D is TRBD1 or TRBD2 (5 bases each). V was clipped by 0 bases and J by 6 bases, with 16 bases between them. Germline CDR1 and CDR2: SGHRS and YFSETQ. The CDR3 extends over 16 amino acids. The CDR3 DNA reads TGCGCCAGCAGCTTGGCAGCCGGGACGTTAGTCAATGAGCAGTTCTTC. It yields the protein CASSLAAGTLVNEQFF.

The J gene is TRBJ2-5, the V gene TRBV5-5; 8 bases are a match to TRBD1. Unmatched junction bases numbered 5, after V lost 0 bases and J lost 4 bases. The CDR3 is 15 amino acids. CDR1 is SGHKS, CDR2 YYEKEE, per germline (reference sequence). CDR3 amino acids: CASSLVGTGGETQYF. CDR3 nucleotides: TGTGCCAGCAGCTTGGTGGGGACAGGTGGAGAGACCCAGTACTTC.